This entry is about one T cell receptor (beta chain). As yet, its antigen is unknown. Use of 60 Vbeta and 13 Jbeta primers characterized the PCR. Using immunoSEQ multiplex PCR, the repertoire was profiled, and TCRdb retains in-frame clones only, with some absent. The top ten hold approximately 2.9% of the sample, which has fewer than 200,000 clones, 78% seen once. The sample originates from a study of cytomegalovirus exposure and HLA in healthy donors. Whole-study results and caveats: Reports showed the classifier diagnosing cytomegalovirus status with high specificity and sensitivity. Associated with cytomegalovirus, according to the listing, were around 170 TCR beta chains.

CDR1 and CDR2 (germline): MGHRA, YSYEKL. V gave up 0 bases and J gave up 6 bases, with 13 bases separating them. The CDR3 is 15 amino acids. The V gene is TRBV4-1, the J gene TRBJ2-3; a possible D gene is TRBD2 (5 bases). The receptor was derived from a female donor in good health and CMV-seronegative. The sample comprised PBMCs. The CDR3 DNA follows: TGCGCCAGCAGCCAAGATGGAATTAGAGGGGATACGCAGTATTTT. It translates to CASSQDGIRGDTQYF.